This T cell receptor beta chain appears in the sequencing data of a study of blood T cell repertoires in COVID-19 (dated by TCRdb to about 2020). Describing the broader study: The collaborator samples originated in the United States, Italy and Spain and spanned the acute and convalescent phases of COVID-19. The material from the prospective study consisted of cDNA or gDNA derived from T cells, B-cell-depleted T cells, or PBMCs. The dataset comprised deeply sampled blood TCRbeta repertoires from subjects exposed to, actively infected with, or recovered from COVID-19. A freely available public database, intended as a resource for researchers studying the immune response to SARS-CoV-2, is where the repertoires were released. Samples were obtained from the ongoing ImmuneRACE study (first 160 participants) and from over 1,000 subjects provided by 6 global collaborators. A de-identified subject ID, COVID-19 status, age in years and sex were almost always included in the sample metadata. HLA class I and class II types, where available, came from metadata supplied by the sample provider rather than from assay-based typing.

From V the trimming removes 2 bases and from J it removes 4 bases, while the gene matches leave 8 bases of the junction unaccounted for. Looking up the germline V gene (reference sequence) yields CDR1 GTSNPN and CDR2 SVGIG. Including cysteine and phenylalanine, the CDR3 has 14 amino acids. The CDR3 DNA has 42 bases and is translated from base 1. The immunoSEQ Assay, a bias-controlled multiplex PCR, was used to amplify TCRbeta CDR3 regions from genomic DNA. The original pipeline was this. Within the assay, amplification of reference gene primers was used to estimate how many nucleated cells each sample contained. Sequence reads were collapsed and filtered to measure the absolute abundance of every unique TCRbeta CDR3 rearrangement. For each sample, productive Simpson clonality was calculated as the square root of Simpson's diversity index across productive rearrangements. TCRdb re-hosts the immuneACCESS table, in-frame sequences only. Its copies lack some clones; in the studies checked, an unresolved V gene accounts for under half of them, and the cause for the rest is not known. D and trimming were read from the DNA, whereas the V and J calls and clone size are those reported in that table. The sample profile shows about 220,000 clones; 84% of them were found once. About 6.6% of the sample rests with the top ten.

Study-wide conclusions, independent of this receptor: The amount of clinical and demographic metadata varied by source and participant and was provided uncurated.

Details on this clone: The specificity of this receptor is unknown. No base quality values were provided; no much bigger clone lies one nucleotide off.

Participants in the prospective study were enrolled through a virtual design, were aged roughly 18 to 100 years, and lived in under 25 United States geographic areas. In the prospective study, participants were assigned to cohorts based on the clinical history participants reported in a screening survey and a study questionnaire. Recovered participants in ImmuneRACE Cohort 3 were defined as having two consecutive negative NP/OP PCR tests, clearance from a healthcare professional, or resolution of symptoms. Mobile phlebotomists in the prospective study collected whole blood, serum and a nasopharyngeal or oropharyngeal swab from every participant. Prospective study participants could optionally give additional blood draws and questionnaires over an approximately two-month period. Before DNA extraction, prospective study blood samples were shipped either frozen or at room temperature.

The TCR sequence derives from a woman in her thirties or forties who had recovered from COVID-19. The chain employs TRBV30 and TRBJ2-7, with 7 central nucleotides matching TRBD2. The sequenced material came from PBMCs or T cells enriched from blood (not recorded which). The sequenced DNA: TGTGCCTGGAGTATAACAGGCGGGAGTTACGAGCAGTACTTC. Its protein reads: CAWSITGGSYEQYF.